This TCR beta chain originates from a study of blood T cell repertoires in COVID-19. Looking at the study overall: Samples came from the United States, Italy and Spain, spanning acute and convalescent COVID-19.

Trimming left V 2 bases short and J 3 bases short, with 6 bases between. Germline V gives CDR1 MNHNS, CDR2 SASEGT. This CDR3 is built from 13 residues. In the original analysis: Amplification with reference gene primers provided the estimates of nucleated cell counts. Profiling relied on immunoSEQ multiplex PCR, and the TCRdb table lists in-frame clones only, not all of them. V and J calls and clone size are those listed in that table; D and trimming were worked out from the DNA. The sample lists fewer than 450,000 clones; nearly 90% were seen once. The source of this sequence is a woman aged 40 to 50 with acute COVID-19. The sample was PBMCs or T cells enriched from blood (not recorded which). The J gene is TRBJ2-3, the V gene TRBV6-1; D gene unclear. CDR3 sequence (DNA): TGTGCCAGCAGTGAAATATTTACAGATACGCAGTATTTT. This codes for CASSEIFTDTQYF.